This TCR delta chain was sequenced in a study of Vδ1+ human thymocytes. Germline V gives CDR1 TSWWSYY, CDR2 QGS. V lost 4 bases and J lost 0, with 15 bases in between. The CDR3 consists of 16 residues. Broader study findings: Around 20% of thymic delta-chain sequences were Vdelta2, with few Vdelta3, unlike blood Vdelta1+ controls. Donors shared many TRG clonotypes but few TRD clonotypes. Thymic TRG and TRD repertoires appeared highly polyclonal, with Gaussian CDR3 length distributions.

Purity of the sorted Vdelta1+ thymocytes ranged from 98% to 99.6%. The sample holds a few counts of this clone. Its antigen is still unknown. Extracted RNA was reverse transcribed into cDNA. CDR3 amplicons came from multiplex PCR with pooled V-gene forward and constant-region reverse primers. With CATT, TCRdb re-called clones from the multiplex PCR reads. The table has 80,000 or so delta-chain clones, approximately 34% seen once; the top ten hold roughly 0.25%. Material for sequencing was Vdelta1+ gamma-delta thymocytes from the thymus. Subset defined: FACS-sorted CD3+ TCRalphabeta- TCRVdelta1+ TCRVdelta2- thymocytes. The origin of this receptor is a boy in the first two years of life who had congenital heart surgery. This chain joins TRDV1 and TRDJ1; possibly TRDD2 for D (6 bases). CDR3 DNA sequence: TGTGCTCTTGGGGGTCCTTCCCCTCAGTACACCGATAAACTCATCTTT. It encodes CALGGPSPQYTDKLIF.